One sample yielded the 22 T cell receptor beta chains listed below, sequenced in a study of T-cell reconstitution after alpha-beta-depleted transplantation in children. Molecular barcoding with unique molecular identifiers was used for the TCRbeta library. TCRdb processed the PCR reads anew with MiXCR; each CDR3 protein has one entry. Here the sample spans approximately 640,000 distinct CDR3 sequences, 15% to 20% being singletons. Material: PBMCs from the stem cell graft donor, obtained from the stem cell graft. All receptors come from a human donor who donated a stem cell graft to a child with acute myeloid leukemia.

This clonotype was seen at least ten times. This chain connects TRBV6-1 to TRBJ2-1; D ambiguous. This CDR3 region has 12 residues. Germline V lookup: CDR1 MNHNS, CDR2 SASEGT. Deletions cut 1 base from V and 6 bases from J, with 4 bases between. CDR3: CASSEGANEQFF. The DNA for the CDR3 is TGTGCCAGCAGTGAAGGGGCCAATGAGCAGTTCTTC.

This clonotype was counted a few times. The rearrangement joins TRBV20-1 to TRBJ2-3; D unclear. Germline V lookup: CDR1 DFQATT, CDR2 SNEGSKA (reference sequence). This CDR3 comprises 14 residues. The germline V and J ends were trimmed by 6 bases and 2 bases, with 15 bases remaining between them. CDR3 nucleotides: TGCAGTGCCCCCGGGCCCCACCCCACAGATACGCAGTATTTT. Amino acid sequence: CSAPGPHPTDTQYF.

CDR3 sequence (DNA): TGTGCCAGCAGCCCGCCCGGGGTAGGCGGCTACACCTTC. It is translated as CASSPPGVGGYTF. The chain combines TRBV6-6 with TRBJ1-2, with D uncertain. CDR3 size: 13 residues. V dropped 6 bases and J dropped 8 bases, with 16 bases sitting between them. Germline V gene data show CDR1 as MNHNY and CDR2 as SVGAGI (reference sequence).

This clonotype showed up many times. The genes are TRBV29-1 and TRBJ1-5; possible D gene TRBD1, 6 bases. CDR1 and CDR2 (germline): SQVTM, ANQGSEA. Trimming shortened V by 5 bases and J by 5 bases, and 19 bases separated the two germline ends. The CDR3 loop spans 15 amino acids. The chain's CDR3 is CSVSEGGGRDQPQHF. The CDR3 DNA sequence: TGCAGCGTTTCTGAAGGAGGGGGACGGGATCAGCCCCAGCATTTT. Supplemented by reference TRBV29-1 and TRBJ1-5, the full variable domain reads SAVISQKPSRDICQRGTSLTIQCQVDSQVTMMFWYRQQPGQSLTLIATANQGSEATYESGFVIDKFPISRPNLTFSTLTVSNMSPEDSSIYLCSVSEGGGRDQPQHFGDGTRLSIL.

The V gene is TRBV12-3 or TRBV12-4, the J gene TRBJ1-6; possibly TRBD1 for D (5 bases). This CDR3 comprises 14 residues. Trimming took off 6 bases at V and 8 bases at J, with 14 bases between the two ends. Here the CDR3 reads CASRPGLGDSPLHF. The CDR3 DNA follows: TGTGCCAGCAGACCGGGACTAGGAGATTCACCCCTCCACTTT.

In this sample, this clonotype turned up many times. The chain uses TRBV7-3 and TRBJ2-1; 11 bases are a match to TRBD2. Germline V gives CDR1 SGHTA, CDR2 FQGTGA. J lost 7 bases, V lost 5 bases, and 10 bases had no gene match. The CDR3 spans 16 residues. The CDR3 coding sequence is TGTGCCAGCAGCCCCTTAGCGGGGGGGCCGGGAAATGAGCAGTTCTTC. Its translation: CASSPLAGGPGNEQFF.

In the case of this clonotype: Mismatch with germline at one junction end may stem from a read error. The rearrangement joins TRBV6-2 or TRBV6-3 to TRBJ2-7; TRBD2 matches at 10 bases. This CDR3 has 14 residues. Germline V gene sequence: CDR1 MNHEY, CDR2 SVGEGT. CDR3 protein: CAGKLAGDSYEHYF. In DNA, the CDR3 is TGTGCCGGGAAGCTAGCGGGGGACTCCTACGAGCACTACTTC.

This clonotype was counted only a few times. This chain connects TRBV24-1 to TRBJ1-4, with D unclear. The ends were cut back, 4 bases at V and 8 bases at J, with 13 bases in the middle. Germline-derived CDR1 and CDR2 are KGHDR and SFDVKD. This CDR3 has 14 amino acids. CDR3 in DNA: TGTGCCACCAGTGACGACGGTTTTCCAGAAAAACTGTTTTTT. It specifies CATSDDGFPEKLFF.

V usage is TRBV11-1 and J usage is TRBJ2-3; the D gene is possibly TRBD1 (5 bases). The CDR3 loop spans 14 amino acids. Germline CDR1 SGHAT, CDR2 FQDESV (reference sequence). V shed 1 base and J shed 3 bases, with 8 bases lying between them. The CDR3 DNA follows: TGTGCCAGCAGCTTAGGACAGTTAACAGATACGCAGTATTTT. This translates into CASSLGQLTDTQYF. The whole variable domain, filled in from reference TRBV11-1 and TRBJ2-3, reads EAEVAQSPRYKITEKSQAVAFWCDPISGHATLYWYRQILGQGPELLVQFQDESVVDDSQLPKDRFSAERLKGVDSTLKIQPAELGDSAMYLCASSLGQLTDTQYFGPGTRLTVL.

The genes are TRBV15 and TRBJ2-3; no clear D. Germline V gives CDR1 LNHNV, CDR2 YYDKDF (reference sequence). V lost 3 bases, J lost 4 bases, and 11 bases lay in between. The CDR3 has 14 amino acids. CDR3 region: CATSSSSRADTQYF. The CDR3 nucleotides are TGTGCCACCAGCAGTTCTTCTAGGGCAGATACGCAGTATTTT.

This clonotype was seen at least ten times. DNA of the CDR3: TGCAGTGCTAGAGATTTCCGCAGCGGGGCTAGCGCAGATACGCAGTATTTT. Encoded protein: CSARDFRSGASADTQYF. This chain links TRBV20-1 with TRBJ2-3; 7 bases are shared with TRBD2. Germline trimming cut 0 bases from V and 4 bases from J; bases unmatched to any gene: 13. The V gene's germline CDR1 is DFQATT and CDR2 SNEGSKA (reference sequence). The CDR3 has 17 residues.

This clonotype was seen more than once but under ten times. DNA of the CDR3: TGCAGTGCTAGAGATAAGGGGGGCGCGGTGGCCGGCTACACCTTC. This gives the protein CSARDKGGAVAGYTF. The V gene is TRBV20-1, the J gene TRBJ1-2, with a possible D match to TRBD1 (6 bases). The CDR3 runs 15 residues. The germline CDR1 and CDR2 sequences are DFQATT and SNEGSKA (reference sequence). Deletions cut 0 bases from V and 8 bases from J, with 19 bases between.

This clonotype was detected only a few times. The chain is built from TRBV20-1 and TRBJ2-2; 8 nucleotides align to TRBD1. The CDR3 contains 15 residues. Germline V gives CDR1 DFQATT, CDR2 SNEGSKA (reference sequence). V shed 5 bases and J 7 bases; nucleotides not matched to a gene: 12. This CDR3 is CSAAQGARLFGELFF. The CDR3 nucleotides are TGCAGTGCTGCGCAGGGGGCGAGATTATTCGGGGAGCTGTTTTTT.

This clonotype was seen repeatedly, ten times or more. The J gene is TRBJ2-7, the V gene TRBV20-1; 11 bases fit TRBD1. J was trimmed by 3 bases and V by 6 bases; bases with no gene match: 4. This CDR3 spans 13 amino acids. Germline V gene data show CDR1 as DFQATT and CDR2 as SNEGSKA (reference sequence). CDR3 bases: TGCAGTGCCCCGGGACAGGGGGTCTACGAGCAGTACGTC. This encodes CSAPGQGVYEQYV.

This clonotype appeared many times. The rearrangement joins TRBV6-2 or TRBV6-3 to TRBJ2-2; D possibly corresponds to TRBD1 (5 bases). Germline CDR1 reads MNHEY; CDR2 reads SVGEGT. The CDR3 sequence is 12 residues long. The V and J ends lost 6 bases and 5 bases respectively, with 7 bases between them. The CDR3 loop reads CASSPGTGELFF. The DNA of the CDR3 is TGTGCCAGCAGCCCAGGGACCGGGGAGCTGTTTTTT.

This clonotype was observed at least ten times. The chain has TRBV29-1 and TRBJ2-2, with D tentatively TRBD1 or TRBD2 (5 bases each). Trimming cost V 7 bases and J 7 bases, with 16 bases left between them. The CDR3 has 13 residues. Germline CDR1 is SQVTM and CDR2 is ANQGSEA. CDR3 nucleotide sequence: TGCAGCGGACAAAACCTGGGGGACGGGGAGCTGTTTTTT. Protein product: CSGQNLGDGELFF.

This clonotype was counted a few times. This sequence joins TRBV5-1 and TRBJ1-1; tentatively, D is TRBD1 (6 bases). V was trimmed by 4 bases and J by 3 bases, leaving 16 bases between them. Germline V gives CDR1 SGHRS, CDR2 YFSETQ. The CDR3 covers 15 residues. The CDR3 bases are TGCGCCAGCAGCCTTGGTAGTTACAGGGACACTGAAGCTTTCTTT. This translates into CASSLGSYRDTEAFF.

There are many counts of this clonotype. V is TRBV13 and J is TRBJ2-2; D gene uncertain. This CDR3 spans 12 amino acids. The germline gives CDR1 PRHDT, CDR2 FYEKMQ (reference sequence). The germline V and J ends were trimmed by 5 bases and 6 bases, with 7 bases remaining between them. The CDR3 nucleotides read TGTGCCAGCAGCCCTCGGGCCGGGGAGCTGTTTTTT. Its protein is CASSPRAGELFF.

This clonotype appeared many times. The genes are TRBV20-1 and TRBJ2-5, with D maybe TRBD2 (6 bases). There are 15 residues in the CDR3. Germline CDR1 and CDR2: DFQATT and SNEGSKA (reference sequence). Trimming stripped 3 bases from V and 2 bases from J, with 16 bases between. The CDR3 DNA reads TGCAGTGCTAGTTTAGGAGCGGGTTCTCAAGAGACCCAGTACTTC. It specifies CSASLGAGSQETQYF.

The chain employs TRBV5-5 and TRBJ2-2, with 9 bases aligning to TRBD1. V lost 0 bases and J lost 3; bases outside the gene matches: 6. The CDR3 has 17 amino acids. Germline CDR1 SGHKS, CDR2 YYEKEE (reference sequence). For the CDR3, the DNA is TGTGCCAGCAGCTTGGCCACAGGGGGCTCGTACACCGGGGAGCTGTTTTTT. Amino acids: CASSLATGGSYTGELFF.

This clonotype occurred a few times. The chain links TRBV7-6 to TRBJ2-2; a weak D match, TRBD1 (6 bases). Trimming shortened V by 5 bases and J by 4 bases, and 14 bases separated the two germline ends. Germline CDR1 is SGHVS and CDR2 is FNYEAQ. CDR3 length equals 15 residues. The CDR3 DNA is TGTGCCAGCAGCAAATCACAGGGTCGCACCGGGGAGCTGTTTTTT. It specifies CASSKSQGRTGELFF.

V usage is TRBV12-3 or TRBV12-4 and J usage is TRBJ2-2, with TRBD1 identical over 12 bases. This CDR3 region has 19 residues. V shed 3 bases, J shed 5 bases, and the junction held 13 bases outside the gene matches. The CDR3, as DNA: TGTGCCAGCAGTTTCCTTCCCGGGACAGGGGGCGGTTGGACCGGGGAGCTGTTTTTT. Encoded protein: CASSFLPGTGGGWTGELFF.